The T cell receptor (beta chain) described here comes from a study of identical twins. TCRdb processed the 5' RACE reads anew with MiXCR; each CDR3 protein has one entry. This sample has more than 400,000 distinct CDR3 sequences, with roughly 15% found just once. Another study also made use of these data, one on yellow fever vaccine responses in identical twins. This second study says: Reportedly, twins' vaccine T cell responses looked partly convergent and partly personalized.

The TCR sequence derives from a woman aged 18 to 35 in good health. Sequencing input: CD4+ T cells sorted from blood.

As DNA, the CDR3 is TGTGCCAGCAGACCCGGTCAGGGCAGCGGCTACACCTTC. Its protein is CASRPGQGSGYTF. The chain is built from TRBV6-6 and TRBJ1-2, with D tentatively TRBD1 (5 bases). The CDR3 totals 13 residues. The V end lost 6 bases, the J end lost 8 bases, and 16 bases lay between the germline ends. The germline gives CDR1 MNHNY, CDR2 SVGAGI (reference sequence).